These 9 T cell receptor beta chains were sequenced from one sample in a study of cytomegalovirus exposure and HLA in healthy donors listed by TCRdb under 2017. The library was produced with the immunoSEQ multiplex PCR assay. For the multiplex PCR, a mixture combining 60 forward primers for TCR Vbeta segments and 13 reverse primers for TCR Jbeta segments was used. TCRdb took this table from immuneACCESS and kept in-frame rearrangements with V and J called. Such tables lack part of the clones; where checked against another copy, unresolved V genes explain under half of the gap, and the rest is unexplained. Recorded for this sample are about 110,000 clones; more than 65% of them occurred a single time. Of the sample, roughly 5.6% falls within the top ten clones. Sequenced: PBMCs. The source is a man aged 25 to 40 in good health and CMV-seropositive.

The rearrangement uses TRBV5-5 and TRBJ2-5, with D possibly matching TRBD2 (6 bases). Trimming took off 4 bases at V and 5 bases at J, with 18 bases between the two ends. The CDR3 has 15 amino acids. Germline CDR1 is SGHKS and CDR2 is YYEKEE (reference sequence). The CDR3 reads CASSATGTLLETQYF. The CDR3 DNA sequence: TGTGCCAGCAGCGCGACCGGGACTCTTCTTGAGACCCAGTACTTC.

This sequence joins TRBV7-9 and TRBJ1-6; 8 nucleotides align to TRBD1. Germline lookup yields CDR1 SEHNR and CDR2 FQNEAQ (reference sequence). Trimming at V came to 6 bases and at J to 10 bases, leaving 5 bases not matched to a gene. The CDR3 is made up of 13 amino acids. CDR3 nucleotide sequence: TGTGCCAGCAGTGGACAGGGCAGATCACCCCTCCACTTT. Encoded protein: CASSGQGRSPLHF. Drawing the rest from reference TRBV7-9 and TRBJ1-6, the complete variable domain is DTGVSQNPRHKITKRGQNVTFRCDPISEHNRLYWYRQTLGQGPEFLTYFQNEAQLEKSRLLSDRFSAERPKGSFSTLEIQRTEQGDSAMYLCASSGQGRSPLHFGNGTRLTVT.

This clone was observed a few times. The J gene is TRBJ2-1, the V gene TRBV19; perhaps TRBD1 as D (5 bases). Trimming cost V 2 bases and J 4 bases, with 9 bases left between them. Germline loops: CDR1 LNHDA, CDR2 SQIVND (reference sequence). This CDR3 has 14 amino acids. The CDR3 sequence: CASSIRGYYNEQFF. CDR3 DNA sequence: TGTGCCAGTAGTATAAGGGGCTATTACAATGAGCAGTTCTTC.

The rearrangement uses TRBV29-1 and TRBJ2-3; 8 bases are shared with TRBD2. V trimming: 8 bases; J trimming: 2 bases; junction bases outside the gene matches: 6. CDR3 length: 13 residues. Germline-derived CDR1 and CDR2 are SQVTM and ANQGSEA. The CDR3 reads CSPAGDLTDTQYF. CDR3 sequence (DNA): TGCAGCCCAGCGGGGGACCTCACAGATACGCAGTATTTT.

This clone occurred once. This CDR3 is CASGSQTFYGYTF. CDR3 sequence (DNA): TGTGCCAGCGGGAGTCAAACTTTCTATGGCTACACCTTC. The J gene is TRBJ1-2, the V gene TRBV6-1, with D unclear. The germline V gene encodes CDR1 MNHNS and CDR2 SASEGT. The ends were cut back, 8 bases at V and 4 bases at J, with 14 bases in the middle. This CDR3 is 13 amino acids long.

The chain joins TRBV4-2 to TRBJ1-5, with TRBD1 identical over 9 bases. The CDR3 runs to 15 residues. V trimming: 4 bases; J trimming: 1 base; junction bases outside the gene matches: 2. Germline loops: CDR1 LGHNA, CDR2 YNFKEQ. The CDR3 region is CASSPGQGSNQPQHF. The CDR3 DNA follows: TGTGCCAGCAGCCCCGGACAGGGGAGCAATCAGCCCCAGCATTTT.

A note on this clone: One end of the junction varies from germline; a read error may be responsible. V usage is TRBV7-9 and J usage is TRBJ2-1; D might be TRBD2 (5 bases). CDR3 length: 17 residues. Germline CDR1 is SEHNR and CDR2 is FQNEAQ (reference sequence). CDR3 DNA: TGTTCCAGCAGCCCAAGGGCCACGGGAACTTCCTACAATGAGCAGTTCTTC. Protein sequence: CSSSPRATGTSYNEQFF.

This clone was seen a few times. This chain connects TRBV10-2 to TRBJ1-4; unclear D gene. V was trimmed by 6 bases and J by 8 bases, leaving 13 bases between them. CDR3 length: 13 residues. The germline V gene encodes CDR1 WSHSY and CDR2 SAAADI. In DNA, the CDR3 is TGCGCCAGCAGCCCAGGACGGAGGGAAAAACTGTTTTTT. It specifies CASSPGRREKLFF.

The chain carries TRBV6-5 and TRBJ2-1, with 10 bases matching TRBD2. Germline V gene lookup returns CDR1 MNHEY and CDR2 SVGAGI. CDR3 length: 14 amino acids. The V segment lost 4 bases and the J segment 7 bases; nucleotides outside the gene matches: 4. CDR3 amino acids: CASSLAGGRNEQFF. The CDR3 DNA is TGTGCCAGCAGTTTAGCGGGGGGCAGGAATGAGCAGTTCTTC.